This T cell receptor (beta chain) was identified in a study of CD8 T cells in ankylosing spondylitis. A single record per CDR3 protein comes from TCRdb applying MiXCR to the 5' RACE reads. This sample carries tens of thousands of distinct CDR3 sequences, 6% of them seen once, and the ten largest clones take approximately 12%. V lost 12 bases, J lost 5 bases, and 10 bases stayed unmatched. The germline gives CDR1 KGHDR, CDR2 SFDVKD. CDR3 length: 13 residues. This clonotype was detected many times. Its specificity is not known. Study-wide findings and caveats: Several of the motif variants were reported before in synovial fluid and blood from reactive arthritis. A TCR beta motif of about eight highly homologous variants seemed to mark ankylosing spondylitis blood. Disease-linked clones reportedly concentrated significantly in matched ankylosing spondylitis synovial fluid. Clones linked to disease, bearing a CD8+ phenotype, were relatively rare in peripheral blood.

This chain links TRBV24-1 with TRBJ2-7, with 9 bases identical to TRBD1. Sample: blood, either unsorted or a sorted T cell fraction (not recorded which). This sequence was found in a male donor with ankylosing spondylitis or in good health (not recorded which). The CDR3, as DNA: TGTGCCGCTTCCGCCGGGACAGGGCACGAGCAGTACTTC. This gives the protein CAASAGTGHEQYF.